The T cell receptor (beta chain) described here comes from a study of T-cell reconstitution after alpha-beta-depleted transplantation in children. This clonotype has a count of ten or more. Its matching antigen is unknown. Unique molecular identifiers were incorporated during preparation of the TCRbeta library. TCRdb re-called the PCR reads with MiXCR, one entry per CDR3 protein. The sample consists of 600,000 to 700,000 distinct CDR3 sequences, about an eighth of them appearing once. Study-level points and caveats: Expanded clones from the graft, numbering several hundred, reportedly supplied alpha-beta T cells about two months after transplant.

V gave up 2 bases and J gave up 2 bases; unmatched junction bases: 6. The CDR3 contains 15 residues. Germline V gene sequence: CDR1 SQVTM, CDR2 ANQGSEA. The sample consisted of PBMCs, taken before TCRalphabeta/CD19-depleted stem cell transplant. The chain combines TRBV29-1 with TRBJ2-5; TRBD1 aligns across 9 bases. The clonotype originates from a girl aged 2-9 years with congenital amegakaryocytic thrombocytopenia, due to receive a stem cell transplant. In DNA form, the CDR3 reads TGCAGCGTTGAAAGCCGCGGGACAGGGCAAGAGACCCAGTACTTC. Its translation: CSVESRGTGQETQYF. The full variable domain, completed using reference TRBV29-1 and TRBJ2-5, is SAVISQKPSRDICQRGTSLTIQCQVDSQVTMMFWYRQQPGQSLTLIATANQGSEATYESGFVIDKFPISRPNLTFSTLTVSNMSPEDSSIYLCSVESRGTGQETQYFGPGTRLLVL.